This T cell receptor (beta chain) was captured by sequencing in a study of OX40 agonist ivuxolimab in advanced cancers. This CDR3 has 14 residues. Germline CDR1 SGHNT, CDR2 YENEEA. Trimming took 2 bases from V and 8 from J, leaving 13 bases between them. The repertoire was sequenced with immunoSEQ multiplex PCR; TCRdb's copy has only in-frame clones and lacks some. The repertoire has 97,000 or so clones, nearly 90% of them found once; the top ten carry about 0.16%. The source is an adult with an advanced solid tumor such as melanoma, head and neck, liver or kidney cancer. The sequenced sample was CD4+ or CD8+ T cells sorted from blood, obtained in a trial of the OX40 agonist ivuxolimab. The chain carries TRBV11-3 and TRBJ2-1; no reliable D call. CDR3 DNA: TGTGCCAGCAGCTTAATCGGATCCCGCGATGAGCAGTTCTTC. Translation gives CASSLIGSRDEQFF.